This T cell receptor (beta chain) was obtained from a study of blood T cell repertoires in COVID-19. Study information: Both acute and convalescent COVID-19 samples were obtained from the United States, Italy and Spain. Sources were T cells, B-cell-depleted T cells, or PBMCs; the material itself was cDNA or gDNA.

In the original workflow: Amplification of reference gene primers was used by the study to estimate nucleated cell counts. Method: immunoSEQ multiplex PCR; TCRdb's copy keeps in-frame clones and lacks some. That table furnishes V, J and clone size, whereas the DNA furnished D and trimming. The data contain around 97,000 clones, about 80% of them seen just once; the ten biggest clones take up more than 9%. CDR1 is DFQATT and CDR2 is SNEGSKA in the germline V gene (reference sequence). V lost 6 bases, J lost 4 bases, and 6 bases lay in between. The CDR3 extends over 10 amino acids. This sequence joins TRBV20-1 and TRBJ2-5; D unresolved. The sequenced sample consisted of peripheral blood. This sequence originates from a man aged 65 to 85 with acute or convalescent COVID-19. This chain's CDR3 is CSAGVETQYF. The CDR3 coding sequence is TGCAGTGCCGGAGTAGAGACCCAGTACTTC.